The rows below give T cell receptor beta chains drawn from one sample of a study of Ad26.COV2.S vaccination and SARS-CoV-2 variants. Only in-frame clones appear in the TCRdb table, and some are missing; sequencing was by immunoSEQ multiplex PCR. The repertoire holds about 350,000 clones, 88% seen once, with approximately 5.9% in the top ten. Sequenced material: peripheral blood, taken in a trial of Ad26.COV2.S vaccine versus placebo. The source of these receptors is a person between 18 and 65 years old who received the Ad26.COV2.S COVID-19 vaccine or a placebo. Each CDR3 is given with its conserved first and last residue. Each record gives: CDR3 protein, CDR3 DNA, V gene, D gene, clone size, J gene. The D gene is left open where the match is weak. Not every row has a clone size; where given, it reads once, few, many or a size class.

CASSPGRVDNSPLHF TGTGCCAGCTCACCGGGCAGGGTGGATAATTCACCCCTCCACTTT TRBV18 NA NA TRBJ1-6
CASSLAGAHQETQYF TGTGCCAGCAGCCTAGCGGGGGCCCACCAAGAGACCCAGTACTTC TRBV6-5 TRBD2 NA TRBJ2-5
CASSLAFGRDTQYF TGTGCCAGCAGCTTAGCGTTTGGGCGGGATACGCAGTATTTT TRBV7-2 NA NA TRBJ2-3
CASSSGTSQETQYF TGTGCCAGCAGCTCCGGGACTTCTCAAGAGACCCAGTACTTC TRBV7-9 NA NA TRBJ2-5
CASSWTQRPTDTQYF TGTGCCAGCAGTTGGACACAGCGACCCACAGATACGCAGTATTTT TRBV6-5 NA NA TRBJ2-3
CSALGTGGPEKLFF TGCAGCGCCCTCGGTACAGGGGGCCCTGAAAAACTGTTTTTT TRBV29-1 TRBD1 NA TRBJ1-4
CASRPETGDLTGELFF TGTGCCAGTAGACCCGAGACAGGGGATCTCACCGGGGAGCTGTTTTTT TRBV19 TRBD1 NA TRBJ2-2
CASSDFTTGAGELFF TGTGCCAGCAGTGATTTTACTACCGGGGCGGGGGAGCTGTTTTTT TRBV6-1 NA few TRBJ2-2
CASSFLGGPKTFF TGTGCCAGCAGTTTTTTAGGGGGGCCCAAAACGTTCTTC TRBV27 NA NA TRBJ2-1
CASSLTGGLDNSPLHF TGCGCCAGCAGCTTGACAGGGGGCTTGGATAATTCACCCCTCCACTTT TRBV5-1 TRBD1 once TRBJ1-6
CASSLGLNSPLHF TGTGCCAGCAGTTTAGGCCTGAATTCACCCCTCCACTTT TRBV27 NA few TRBJ1-6
CASSGPGAGGAFF TGTGCCAGCAGTGGACCGGGAGCAGGAGGAGCTTTCTTT TRBV25-1 NA NA TRBJ1-1
CASSPGQPGITEAFF TGTGCCAGCAGCCCGGGACAACCCGGGATCACTGAAGCTTTCTTT TRBV7-3 NA NA TRBJ1-1
CATTGTARPNTEAFF TGTGCCACCACGGGGACTGCCCGGCCAAACACTGAAGCTTTCTTT TRBV19 NA NA TRBJ1-1
CAWSVQRINPGKLFF TGTGCCTGGAGTGTTCAACGCATAAACCCGGGGAAACTGTTTTTT TRBV30 NA NA TRBJ1-4
CASSLQRGYGETQYF TGTGCCAGCAGCTTACAACGGGGGTACGGAGAGACCCAGTACTTC TRBV7-2 NA NA TRBJ2-5
CASSGRLRRGNSPLHF TGTGCCAGCAGCGGACGACTCAGGAGGGGGAATTCACCCCTCCACTTT TRBV21-1 NA NA TRBJ1-6
CASSRGADQPQHF TGTGCCAGCAGTCGAGGTGCCGATCAGCCCCAGCATTTT TRBV6-4 NA NA TRBJ1-5
CASGSQGGRSLFLDTQYF TGTGCTAGTGGTTCCCAAGGTGGGAGATCCTTGTTTTTGGATACGCAGTATTTT TRBV12-5 NA NA TRBJ2-3
CAWSVVGELFF TGTGCCTGGAGTGTGGTCGGGGAGCTGTTTTTT TRBV30 NA NA TRBJ2-2
CASSIEVGANYGYTF TGTGCCAGTAGTATTGAGGTCGGGGCTAACTATGGCTACACCTTC TRBV19 NA NA TRBJ1-2
CSAQSDQPQHF TGCAGTGCCCAATCGGATCAGCCCCAGCATTTT TRBV20-1 NA NA TRBJ1-5
CASSLLGQGEKLFF TGTGCCAGCAGTTTGTTGGGACAAGGAGAAAAACTGTTTTTT TRBV27 NA NA TRBJ1-4
CASSLWTGGEETQYF TGTGCCAGCAGCTTGTGGACAGGGGGGGAAGAGACCCAGTACTTC TRBV7-9 TRBD1 NA TRBJ2-5
CASSIHDNTEAFF TGTGCCAGCAGTATACACGACAACACTGAAGCTTTCTTT TRBV12-3/TRBV12-4 NA NA TRBJ1-1
CASSQELGTHRYNEQFF TGTGCCAGCAGCCAAGAGTTGGGGACCCACCGCTACAATGAGCAGTTCTTC TRBV3-1/TRBV3-2 NA NA TRBJ2-1
CASSLTRWETQYF TGTGCCAGCAGCCTAACACGTTGGGAGACCCAGTACTTC TRBV27 NA NA TRBJ2-5
CASSSSRGLAYEQYF TGTGCCAGCAGCTCAAGCCGGGGACTAGCGTACGAGCAGTACTTC TRBV5-4 TRBD2 NA TRBJ2-7
CASSYSGSHRTDTQYF TGTGCCAGCAGTTACTCCGGCTCTCACCGCACAGATACGCAGTATTTT TRBV6-5 NA NA TRBJ2-3
CASSHRDRGIEKLFF TGTGCCAGCAGCCACCGGGACAGGGGGATTGAAAAACTGTTTTTT TRBV3-1/TRBV3-2 TRBD1 NA TRBJ1-4
CASRPTGGGETQYF TGTGCCAGCAGGCCAACAGGGGGTGGAGAGACCCAGTACTTC TRBV28 TRBD1 NA TRBJ2-5
CASSPTGTGLIPGNTIYF TGTGCCAGCAGCCCGACCGGGACAGGGCTGATACCTGGAAACACCATATATTTT TRBV7-9 TRBD1 NA TRBJ1-3
CASSLGARGELFF TGCGCCAGCAGCTTAGGGGCTCGCGGGGAGCTGTTTTTT TRBV5-1 NA NA TRBJ2-2
CASSQGEGYGYTF TGTGCCAGCAGCCAAGGAGAGGGCTATGGCTACACCTTC TRBV3-1/TRBV3-2 NA NA TRBJ1-2
CASSQREGEQYF TGTGCCAGCAGCCAAAGAGAGGGCGAGCAGTACTTC TRBV4-2 NA NA TRBJ2-7
CASSPTGAMNTEAFF TGTGCCAGTAGTCCGACAGGGGCAATGAACACTGAAGCTTTCTTT TRBV19 TRBD1 NA TRBJ1-1
CASRYGQGGNSPLHF TGTGCCAGCAGATACGGACAGGGTGGGAATTCACCCCTCCACTTT TRBV6-2/TRBV6-3 TRBD1 NA TRBJ1-6
CASTPRGQETQYF TGTGCCAGCACTCCGAGGGGCCAAGAGACCCAGTACTTC TRBV7-2 NA NA TRBJ2-5
CASSSAGGPRETQYF TGTGCCAGCAGCTCAGCGGGGGGGCCGCGAGAGACCCAGTACTTC TRBV7-6 TRBD2 NA TRBJ2-5
CASRGMGETNYGYTF TGTGCCAGCAGGGGTATGGGGGAGACTAACTATGGCTACACCTTC TRBV27 NA NA TRBJ1-2
CASSQYRNNNEKLFF TGTGCCAGTAGCCAATACAGGAACAATAATGAAAAACTGTTTTTT TRBV19 NA NA TRBJ1-4
CASSLPQGRIAEAFF TGTGCCAGCAGCCTCCCACAGGGGAGAATCGCTGAAGCTTTCTTT TRBV13 TRBD1 NA TRBJ1-1
CASSLARGGSEQYF TGTGCCAGCAGCTTAGCGCGGGGGGGAAGCGAGCAGTACTTC TRBV7-8 TRBD2 few TRBJ2-7
CASSLGQPPETQYF TGTGCCAGCAGCTTAGGGCAGCCCCCAGAGACCCAGTACTTC TRBV7-9 NA NA TRBJ2-5
CASSGRRNYGYTF TGTGCCAGTAGTGGTAGGCGGAACTATGGCTACACCTTC TRBV19 NA NA TRBJ1-2
CASSLGVEPETQYF TGTGCCAGCAGCTTGGGAGTTGAACCAGAGACCCAGTACTTC TRBV5-4 NA once TRBJ2-5
CASSPSTGDQETQYF TGTGCCAGCTCACCGTCGACAGGGGACCAAGAGACCCAGTACTTC TRBV18 TRBD1 NA TRBJ2-5
CASSSSGANTGELFF TGTGCCAGCAGTTCCAGTGGGGCCAACACCGGGGAGCTGTTTTTT TRBV28 NA NA TRBJ2-2
CASSLALRAGRVSEAFF TGTGCCAGCAGCTTAGCGCTCAGGGCAGGAAGGGTTTCTGAAGCTTTCTTT TRBV7-8 NA NA TRBJ1-1
CASTKTGLGETQYF TGTGCCAGCACCAAGACAGGGCTTGGGGAGACCCAGTACTTC TRBV25-1 TRBD1 NA TRBJ2-5
CASSLEGGRGYTF TGTGCCAGCAGCTTGGAGGGAGGACGTGGCTACACCTTC TRBV5-5 NA NA TRBJ1-2